This entry describes one TCR beta chain. The CDR3 consists of 13 residues. The V and J ends lost 4 bases and 0 bases respectively, with 6 bases between them. Germline-derived CDR1 and CDR2 are SGHTA and FQGTGA. Patients in Seattle were enrolled during active infection, then followed longitudinally. Original methodology: Amplification from reference gene primers served as the basis for estimated nucleated cell counts. TCRdb keeps only in-frame clones here, not all; method: immunoSEQ multiplex PCR. V and J calls and clone size are those listed in that table; D and trimming were worked out from the DNA. The data contain roughly 220,000 clones, roughly 79% of them seen just once; the ten biggest clones take up 6.5% to 9.5%. This entry belongs to a study of blood T cell repertoires in COVID-19. About the study: Acute and convalescent COVID-19 samples came from the United States, Italy and Spain.

V is TRBV7-3 and J is TRBJ1-1; weak D call: TRBD1 (5 bases). The sequence was collected from a woman aged 80 or over with COVID-19, enrolled during active disease. The sample consisted of peripheral blood. CDR3 sequence: CASSSTVNTEAFF. The DNA for the CDR3 is TGTGCCAGCAGCTCGACAGTGAACACTGAAGCTTTCTTT. The full variable domain, with the rest looked up from reference TRBV7-3 and TRBJ1-1, is GAGVSQTPSNKVTEKGKYVELRCDPISGHTALYWYRQSLGQGPEFLIYFQGTGAADDSGLPNDRFFAVRPEGSVSTLKIQRTERGDSAVYLCASSSTVNTEAFFGQGTRLTVV.